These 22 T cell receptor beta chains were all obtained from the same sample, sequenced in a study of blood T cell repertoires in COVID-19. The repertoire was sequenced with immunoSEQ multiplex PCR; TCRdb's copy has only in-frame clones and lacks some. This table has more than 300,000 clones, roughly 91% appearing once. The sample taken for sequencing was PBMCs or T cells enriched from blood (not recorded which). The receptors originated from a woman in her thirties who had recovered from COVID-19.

CDR3 DNA: TGTGCCAGCACGGAACAGGCAACCCGTACCTACAATGAGCAGTTCTTC. Translation: CASTEQATRTYNEQFF. The V and J genes are TRBV11-2 and TRBJ2-1; tentatively, D is TRBD1 (5 bases). The CDR3 consists of 16 residues. V was cut by 7 bases and J by 2 bases, with 18 bases left in between. CDR1 is SGHAT and CDR2 is FQNNGV in the germline V gene.

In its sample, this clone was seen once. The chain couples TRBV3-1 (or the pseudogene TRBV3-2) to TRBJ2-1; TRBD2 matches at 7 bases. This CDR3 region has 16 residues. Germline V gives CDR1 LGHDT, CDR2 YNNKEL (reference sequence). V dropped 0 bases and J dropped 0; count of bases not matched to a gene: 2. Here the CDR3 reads CASSQEGGSSYNEQFF. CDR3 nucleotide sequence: TGTGCCAGCAGCCAAGAGGGAGGGAGCTCCTACAATGAGCAGTTCTTC.

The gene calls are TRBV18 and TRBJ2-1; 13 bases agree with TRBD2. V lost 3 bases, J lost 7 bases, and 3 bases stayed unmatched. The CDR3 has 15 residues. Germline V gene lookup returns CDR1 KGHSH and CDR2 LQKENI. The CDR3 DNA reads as TGTGCCAGCTCACCCGGGACTAGCGGGAAAAATGAGCAGTTCTTC. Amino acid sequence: CASSPGTSGKNEQFF.

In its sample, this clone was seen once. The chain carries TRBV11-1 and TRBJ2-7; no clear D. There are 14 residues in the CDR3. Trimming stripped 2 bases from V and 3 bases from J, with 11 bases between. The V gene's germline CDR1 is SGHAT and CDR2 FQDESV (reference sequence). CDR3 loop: CASSLSNTIYEQYF. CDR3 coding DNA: TGTGCCAGCAGCTTATCTAACACTATCTACGAGCAGTACTTC.

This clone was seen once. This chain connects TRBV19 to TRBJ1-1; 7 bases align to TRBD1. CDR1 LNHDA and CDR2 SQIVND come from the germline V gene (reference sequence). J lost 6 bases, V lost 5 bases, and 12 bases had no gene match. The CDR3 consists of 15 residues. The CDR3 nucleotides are TGTGCCAGTAGTGGGCCGGGACAGAAGGGCCCTGAAGCTTTCTTT. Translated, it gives CASSGPGQKGPEAFF.

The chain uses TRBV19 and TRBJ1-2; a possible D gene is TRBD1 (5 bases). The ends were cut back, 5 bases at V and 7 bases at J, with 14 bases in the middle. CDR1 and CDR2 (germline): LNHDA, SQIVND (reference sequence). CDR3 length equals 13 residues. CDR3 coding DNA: TGTGCCAGTAGTCCCCCCGGCAGGGTTGGCTACACCTTC. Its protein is CASSPPGRVGYTF.

The DNA of the CDR3 is TGTGCCAGCAGCCAAGGTCGAGCGGGAGGGCCGTCAGATACGCAGTATTTT. Translating gives CASSQGRAGGPSDTQYF. The genes are TRBV3-1 (or the pseudogene TRBV3-2) and TRBJ2-3; the match to TRBD2 covers 10 bases. The CDR3 sequence is 17 residues long. Germline V gene data show CDR1 as LGHDT and CDR2 as YNNKEL (reference sequence). The ends lost 1 base at V and 4 bases at J; junction bases unmatched: 8.

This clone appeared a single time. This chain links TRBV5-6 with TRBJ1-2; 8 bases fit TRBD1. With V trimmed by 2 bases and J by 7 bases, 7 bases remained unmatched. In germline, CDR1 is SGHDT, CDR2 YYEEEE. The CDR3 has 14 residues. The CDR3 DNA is TGTGCCAGCAGCTTTGGACAGGGATCAGGTGGCTACACCTTC. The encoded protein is CASSFGQGSGGYTF.

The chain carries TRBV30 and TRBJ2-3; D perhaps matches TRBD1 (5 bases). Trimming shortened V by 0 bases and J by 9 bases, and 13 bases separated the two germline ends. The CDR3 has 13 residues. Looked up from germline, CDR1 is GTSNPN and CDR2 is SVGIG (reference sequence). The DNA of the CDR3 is TGTGCCTGGAGTGTACGTGGGGCAGGAACGCAGTATTTT. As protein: CAWSVRGAGTQYF.

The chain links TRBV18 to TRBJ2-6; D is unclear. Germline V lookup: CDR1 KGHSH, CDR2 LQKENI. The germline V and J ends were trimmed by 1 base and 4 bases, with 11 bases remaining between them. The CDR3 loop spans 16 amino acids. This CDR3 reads CASSPLGIAGANVLTF. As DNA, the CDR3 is TGTGCCAGCTCACCACTGGGCATCGCAGGGGCCAACGTCCTGACTTTC. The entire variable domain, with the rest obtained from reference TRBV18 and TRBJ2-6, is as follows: NAGVMQNPRHLVRRRGQEARLRCSPMKGHSHVYWYRQLPEEGLKFMVYLQKENIIDESGMPKERFSAEFPKEGPSILRIQQVVRGDSAAYFCASSPLGIAGANVLTFGAGSRLTVL.

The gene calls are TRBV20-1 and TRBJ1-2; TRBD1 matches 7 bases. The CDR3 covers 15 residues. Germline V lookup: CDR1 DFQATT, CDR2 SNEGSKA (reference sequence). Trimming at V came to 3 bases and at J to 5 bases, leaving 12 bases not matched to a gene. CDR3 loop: CSASATDRVVYGYTF. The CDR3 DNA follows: TGCAGTGCTAGTGCAACAGACAGGGTGGTTTATGGCTACACCTTC.

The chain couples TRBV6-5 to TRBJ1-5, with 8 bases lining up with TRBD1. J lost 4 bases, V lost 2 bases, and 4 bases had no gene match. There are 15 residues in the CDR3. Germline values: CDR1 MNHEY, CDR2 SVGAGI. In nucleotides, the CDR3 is TGTGCCAGCAGTTACACACGGACAGGGAATCAGCCCCAGCATTTT. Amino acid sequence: CASSYTRTGNQPQHF.

CDR3 DNA sequence: TGTGCCAGCAGGGGTACAGGGGAGGACAGGCAGCCCCAGCATTTT. This encodes CASRGTGEDRQPQHF. The V and J genes are TRBV6-5 and TRBJ1-5; TRBD1 matches 7 bases. V dropped 6 bases and J dropped 7; count of bases not matched to a gene: 12. Germline V gene sequence: CDR1 MNHEY, CDR2 SVGAGI. There are 15 residues in the CDR3.

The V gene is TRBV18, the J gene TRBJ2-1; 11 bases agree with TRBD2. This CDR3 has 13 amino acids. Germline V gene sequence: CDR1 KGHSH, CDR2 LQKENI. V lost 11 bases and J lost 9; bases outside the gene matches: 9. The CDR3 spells CAAGLAEGLEQFF. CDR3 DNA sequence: TGTGCCGCGGGACTAGCGGAGGGGCTTGAGCAGTTCTTC. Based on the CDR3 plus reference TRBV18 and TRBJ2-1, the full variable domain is NAGVMQNPRHLVRRRGQEARLRCSPMKGHSHVYWYRQLPEEGLKFMVYLQKENIIDESGMPKERFSAEFPKEGPSILRIQQVVRGDSAAYFCAAGLAEGLEQFFGPGTRLTVL.

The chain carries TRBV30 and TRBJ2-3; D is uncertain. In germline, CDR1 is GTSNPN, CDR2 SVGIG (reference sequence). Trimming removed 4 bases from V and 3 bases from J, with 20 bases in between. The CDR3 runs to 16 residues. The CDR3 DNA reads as TGTGCCTGGATCTGTCGCGACCCGTCGGGTACAGATACGCAGTATTTT. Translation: CAWICRDPSGTDTQYF.

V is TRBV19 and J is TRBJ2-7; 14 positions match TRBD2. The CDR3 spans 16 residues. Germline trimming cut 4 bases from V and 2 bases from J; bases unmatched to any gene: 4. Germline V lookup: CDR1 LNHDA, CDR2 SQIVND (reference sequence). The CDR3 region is CASSTRTSGRTYEQYF. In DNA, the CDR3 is TGTGCCAGTAGTACCCGGACTAGCGGGAGGACCTACGAGCAGTACTTC.

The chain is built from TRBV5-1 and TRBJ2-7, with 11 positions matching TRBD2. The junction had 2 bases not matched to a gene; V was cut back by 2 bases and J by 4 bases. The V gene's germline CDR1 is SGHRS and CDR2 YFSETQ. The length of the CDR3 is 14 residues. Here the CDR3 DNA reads TGCGCCAGCAGCTTCTTAGCGGGAGGGTACGAGCAGTACTTC. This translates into CASSFLAGGYEQYF.

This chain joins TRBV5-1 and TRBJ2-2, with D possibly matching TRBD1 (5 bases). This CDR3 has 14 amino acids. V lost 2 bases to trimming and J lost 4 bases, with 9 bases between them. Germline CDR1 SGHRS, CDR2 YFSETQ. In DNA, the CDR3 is TGCGCCAGCAGCTTCGACAGCCTCACCGGGGAGCTGTTTTTT. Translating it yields CASSFDSLTGELFF.

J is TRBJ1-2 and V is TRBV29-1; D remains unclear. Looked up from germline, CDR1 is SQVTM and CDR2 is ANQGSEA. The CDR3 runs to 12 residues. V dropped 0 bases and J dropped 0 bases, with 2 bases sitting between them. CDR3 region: CSVEDTNYGYTF. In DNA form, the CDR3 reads TGCAGCGTTGAAGATACTAACTATGGCTACACCTTC.

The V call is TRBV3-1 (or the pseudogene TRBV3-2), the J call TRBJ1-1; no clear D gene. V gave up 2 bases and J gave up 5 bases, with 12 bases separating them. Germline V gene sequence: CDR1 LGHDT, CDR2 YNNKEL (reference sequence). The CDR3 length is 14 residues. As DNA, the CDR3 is TGTGCCAGCAGCCAACAGTTACGCTCGACTGAAGCTTTCTTT. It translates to CASSQQLRSTEAFF.

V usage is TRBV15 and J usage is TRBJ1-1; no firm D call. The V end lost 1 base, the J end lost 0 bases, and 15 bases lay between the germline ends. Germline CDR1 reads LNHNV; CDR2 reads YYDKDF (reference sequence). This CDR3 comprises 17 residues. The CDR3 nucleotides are TGTGCCACCAGCAGAGTCCACAATCCTTTGGTGAACACTGAAGCTTTCTTT. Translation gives CATSRVHNPLVNTEAFF.

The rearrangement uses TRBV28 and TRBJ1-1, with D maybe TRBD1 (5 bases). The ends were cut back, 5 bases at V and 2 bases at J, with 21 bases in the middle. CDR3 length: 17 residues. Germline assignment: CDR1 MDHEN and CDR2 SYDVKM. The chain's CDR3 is CASSLTLWGRVNTEAFF. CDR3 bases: TGTGCCAGCAGTCTGACCCTGTGGGGCAGGGTAAACACTGAAGCTTTCTTT.